This T cell receptor (beta chain) appears in the sequencing data of a study of T cell changes during pregnancy in multiple sclerosis. Sequencing used immunoSEQ multiplex PCR; TCRdb keeps in-frame clones, though not all of them. The sample shows fewer than 70,000 clones, nearly 90% of them seen only once. Germline V gene lookup returns CDR1 SGHDN and CDR2 FVKESK. This CDR3 is built from 16 residues. Trimming took 3 bases from V and 2 from J; bases not matched to a gene: 4. The chain carries TRBV14 and TRBJ2-1; 10 bases are a match to TRBD2. Here the sequenced sample was peripheral blood, taken in the first trimester of pregnancy. This receptor was identified in a female donor with multiple sclerosis, enrolled in a pregnancy study. The CDR3 bases are TGTGCCAGCAGCCAGGCCAGCGGGAGGGCCTACAATGAGCAGTTCTTC. The encoded protein is CASSQASGRAYNEQFF.